This T cell receptor (beta chain) is from a study of molecular identifiers for immune sequencing clone quantification. Findings and caveats of the study: Jurkat TCR RNA spiked in from one cell could reportedly be detected among 900,000 or so naive cells.

Germline V gives CDR1 SQVTM, CDR2 ANQGSEA. The CDR3 runs 14 residues. V lost 7 bases, J lost 2 bases, and 16 bases lay in between. This clonotype was seen at least ten times. Its antigen is as yet unknown. The bulk TCR libraries were made with methods described before and with listed TCR primers. TCRdb used MiXCR to reprocess the PCR reads, holding one entry per CDR3 protein. Of about 510,000 distinct CDR3 sequences in the sample, about 25% were seen once. Sorted inputs of roughly 17,000 to 1,100,000 cells, with 10%, 30% or 50% RNA, yielded naive CD8 libraries. Isolation of naive CD8 T cells was achieved by sorting on a CD8+CD4-CCR7+CD45RA+ phenotype.

The sequenced material came from naive CD8+ T cells from blood, with Jurkat cell RNA spiked in. Subset denoted: FACS-sorted CD8+CD4-CCR7+CD45RA+ naive T cells. The chain recombines TRBV29-1 with TRBJ2-3; unclear D gene. The TCR was taken from a human donor in good health. Some libraries in this study had Jurkat cell RNA spiked in. DNA of the CDR3: TGCAGCGCCTTTGCAGGACGTTACACAGATACGCAGTATTTT. Translated: CSAFAGRYTDTQYF.